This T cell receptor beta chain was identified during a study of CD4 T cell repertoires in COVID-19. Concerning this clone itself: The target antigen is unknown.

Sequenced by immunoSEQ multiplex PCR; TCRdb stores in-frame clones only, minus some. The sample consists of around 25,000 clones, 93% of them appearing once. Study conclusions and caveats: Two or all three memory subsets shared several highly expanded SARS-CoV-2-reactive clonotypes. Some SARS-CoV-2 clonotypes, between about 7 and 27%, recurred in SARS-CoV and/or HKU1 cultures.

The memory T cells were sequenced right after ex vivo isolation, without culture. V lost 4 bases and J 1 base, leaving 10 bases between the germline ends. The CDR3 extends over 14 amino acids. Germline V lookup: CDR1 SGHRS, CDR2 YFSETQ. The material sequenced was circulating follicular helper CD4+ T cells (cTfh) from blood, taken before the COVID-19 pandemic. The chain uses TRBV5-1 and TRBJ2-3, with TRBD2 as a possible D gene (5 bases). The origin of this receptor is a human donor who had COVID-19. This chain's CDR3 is CASSQAVGTDTQYF. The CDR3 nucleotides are TGCGCCAGCAGCCAAGCGGTTGGCACAGATACGCAGTATTTT.